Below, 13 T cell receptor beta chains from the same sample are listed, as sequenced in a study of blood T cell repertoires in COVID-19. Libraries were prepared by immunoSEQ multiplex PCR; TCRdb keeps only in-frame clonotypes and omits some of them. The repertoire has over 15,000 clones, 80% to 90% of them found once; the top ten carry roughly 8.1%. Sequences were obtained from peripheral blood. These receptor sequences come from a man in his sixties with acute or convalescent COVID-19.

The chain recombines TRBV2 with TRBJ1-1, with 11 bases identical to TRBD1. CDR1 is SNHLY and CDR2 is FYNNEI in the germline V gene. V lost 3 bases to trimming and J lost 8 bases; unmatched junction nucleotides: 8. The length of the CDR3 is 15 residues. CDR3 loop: CASSDWTGGVSEAFF. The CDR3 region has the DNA TGTGCCAGCAGTGACTGGACAGGGGGCGTGAGCGAAGCTTTCTTT.

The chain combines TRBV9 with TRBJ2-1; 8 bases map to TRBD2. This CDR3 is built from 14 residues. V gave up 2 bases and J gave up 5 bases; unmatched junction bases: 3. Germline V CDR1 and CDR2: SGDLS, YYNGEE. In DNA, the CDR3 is TGTGCCAGCAGCGTTAGCGGGGTGAACAATGAGCAGTTCTTC. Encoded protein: CASSVSGVNNEQFF.

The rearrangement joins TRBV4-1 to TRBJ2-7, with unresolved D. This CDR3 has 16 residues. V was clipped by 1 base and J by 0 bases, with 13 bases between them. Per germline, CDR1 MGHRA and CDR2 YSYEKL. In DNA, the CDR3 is TGCGCCAGCAGCCAAGTAAGAGGATCACCCTCCTACGAGCAGTACTTC. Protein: CASSQVRGSPSYEQYF.

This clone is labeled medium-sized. In DNA, the CDR3 is TGTGCCAGCAGCCCAAAAGGGGCAACAACTAATGAAAAACTGTTTTTT. Translated: CASSPKGATTNEKLFF. The chain recombines TRBV5-4 with TRBJ1-4, with D tentatively TRBD1 (5 bases). The CDR3 sequence is 16 residues long. V was trimmed by 4 bases and J by 0 bases, leaving 13 bases between them. Germline CDR1 is SGHNT and CDR2 is YYREEE (reference sequence).

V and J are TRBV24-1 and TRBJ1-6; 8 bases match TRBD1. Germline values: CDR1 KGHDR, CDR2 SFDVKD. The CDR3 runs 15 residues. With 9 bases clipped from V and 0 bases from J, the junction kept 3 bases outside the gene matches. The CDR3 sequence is CATPGQGSYNSPLHF. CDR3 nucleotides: TGTGCCACCCCCGGACAGGGCTCCTATAATTCACCCCTCCACTTT.

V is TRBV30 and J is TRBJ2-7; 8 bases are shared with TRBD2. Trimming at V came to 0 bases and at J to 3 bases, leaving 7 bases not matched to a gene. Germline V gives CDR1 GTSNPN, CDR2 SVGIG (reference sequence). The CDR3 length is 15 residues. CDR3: CAWSVVPGGNYEQYF. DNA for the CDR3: TGTGCCTGGAGTGTCGTTCCGGGGGGGAACTACGAGCAGTACTTC.

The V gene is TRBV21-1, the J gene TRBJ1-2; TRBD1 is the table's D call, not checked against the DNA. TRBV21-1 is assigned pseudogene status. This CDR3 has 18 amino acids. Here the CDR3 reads CASSPQSLIGGVRYGYTF. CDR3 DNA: TGTGCCAGCAGCCCTCAAAGCTTAATAGGGGGAGTAAGGTATGGCTACACCTTC.

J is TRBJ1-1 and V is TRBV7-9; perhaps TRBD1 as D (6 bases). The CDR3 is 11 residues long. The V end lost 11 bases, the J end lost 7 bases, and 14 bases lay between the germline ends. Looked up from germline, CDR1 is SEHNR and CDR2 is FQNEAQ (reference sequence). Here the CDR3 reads CASTRGGEAFF. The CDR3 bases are TGTGCCTCTACGAGGGGGGGTGAAGCTTTCTTT.

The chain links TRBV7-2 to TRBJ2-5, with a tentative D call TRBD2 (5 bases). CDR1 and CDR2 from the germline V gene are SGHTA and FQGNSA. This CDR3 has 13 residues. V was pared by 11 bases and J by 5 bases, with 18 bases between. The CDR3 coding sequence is TGTGCCGTCACGGGCCTTCCGGGGGAGACCCAGTACTTC. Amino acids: CAVTGLPGETQYF.

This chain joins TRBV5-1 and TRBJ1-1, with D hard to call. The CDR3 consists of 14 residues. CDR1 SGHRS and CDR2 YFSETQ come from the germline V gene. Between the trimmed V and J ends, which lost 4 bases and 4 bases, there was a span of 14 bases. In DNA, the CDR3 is TGCGCCAGCAGCACGTCGACAAAGACCACTGAAGCTTTCTTT. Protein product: CASSTSTKTTEAFF.

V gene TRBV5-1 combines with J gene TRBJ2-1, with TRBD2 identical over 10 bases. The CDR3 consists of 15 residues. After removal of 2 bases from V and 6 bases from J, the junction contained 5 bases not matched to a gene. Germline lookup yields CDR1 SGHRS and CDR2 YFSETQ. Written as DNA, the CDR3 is TGCGCCAGCAGCTTAGCGCTAGCGGGGGTCAATGAGCAGTTCTTC. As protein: CASSLALAGVNEQFF.

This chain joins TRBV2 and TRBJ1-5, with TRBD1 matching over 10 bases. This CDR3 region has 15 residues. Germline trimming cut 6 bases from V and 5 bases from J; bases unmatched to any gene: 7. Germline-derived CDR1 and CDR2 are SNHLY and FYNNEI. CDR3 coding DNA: TGTGCCAGCAGACCCGGACAGGGGGTCCATCAGCCCCAGCATTTT. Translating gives CASRPGQGVHQPQHF.

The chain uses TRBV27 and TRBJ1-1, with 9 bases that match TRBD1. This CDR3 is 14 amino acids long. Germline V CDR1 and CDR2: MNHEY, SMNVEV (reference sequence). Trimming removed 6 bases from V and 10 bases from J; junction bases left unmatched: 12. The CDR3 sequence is CASSLQGAGEVAFF. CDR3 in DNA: TGTGCCAGCAGCCTACAGGGGGCGGGGGAGGTAGCTTTCTTT.